The 29 T cell receptor beta chains below were found in one sample sequenced in a study of OX40 agonist ivuxolimab in advanced cancers. Data came from immunoSEQ multiplex PCR; TCRdb stores just in-frame clones and leaves some out. The sample has tens of thousands of clones, approximately 93% seen once. This material consisted of CD4+ or CD8+ T cells sorted from blood, taken in a trial of the OX40 agonist ivuxolimab. The source is an adult with an advanced solid tumor such as melanoma, head and neck, liver or kidney cancer.

This rearrangement joins TRBV13 to TRBJ2-7, with 7 bases fitting TRBD1. The CDR3 spans 15 residues. After removal of 3 bases from V and 3 bases from J, the junction contained 8 bases not matched to a gene. The germline CDR1 and CDR2 sequences are PRHDT and FYEKMQ (reference sequence). In DNA form, the CDR3 reads TGTGCCAGCAGCTTCCAGACAGGGCGATTCTACGAGCAGTACTTC. As protein: CASSFQTGRFYEQYF. Variable domain in full (rest from reference TRBV13 and TRBJ2-7): AAGVIQSPRHLIKEKRETATLKCYPIPRHDTVYWYQQGPGQDPQFLISFYEKMQSDKGSIPDRFSAQQFSDYHSELNMSSLELGDSALYFCASSFQTGRFYEQYFGPGTRLTVT.

This chain connects TRBV7-9 to TRBJ1-1; D uncertain. The CDR3 is made up of 11 amino acids. Trimming pared 5 bases from V and 3 bases from J, leaving 4 bases between. Germline CDR1 and CDR2: SEHNR and FQNEAQ (reference sequence). CDR3 sequence: CASSQDTEAFF. In DNA, the CDR3 is TGTGCCAGCAGCCAGGACACTGAAGCTTTCTTT.

V usage is TRBV4-1 and J usage is TRBJ2-1; 9 positions match TRBD1. J was trimmed by 4 bases and V by 3 bases; bases with no gene match: 4. CDR3 length: 15 amino acids. The germline CDR1 and CDR2 sequences are MGHRA and YSYEKL. The CDR3 is CASSHGQGSYNEQFF. As DNA, the CDR3 is TGCGCCAGCAGCCATGGACAGGGGTCATACAATGAGCAGTTCTTC.

This chain joins TRBV19 and TRBJ2-7, with TRBD1 identical over 10 bases. The CDR3 is 20 amino acids. With 0 bases clipped from V and 4 bases from J, the junction kept 18 bases outside the gene matches. Germline CDR1 reads LNHDA; CDR2 reads SQIVND (reference sequence). CDR3 loop: CASSIDRSTGGRPAFYEQYF. The CDR3 bases are TGTGCCAGTAGTATAGATCGATCGACAGGGGGCCGTCCCGCCTTTTACGAGCAGTACTTC.

The chain uses TRBV27 and TRBJ2-1; D is uncertain. The CDR3 length is 19 residues. Germline-derived CDR1 and CDR2 are MNHEY and SMNVEV (reference sequence). V gave up 3 bases and J gave up 0 bases, with 21 bases separating them. CDR3 residues: CASSLVGSPELSSYNEQFF. CDR3 sequence (DNA): TGTGCCAGCAGTTTGGTGGGCAGCCCCGAGTTAAGCTCCTACAATGAGCAGTTCTTC.

V and J are TRBV19 and TRBJ1-1; D is uncertain. The CDR3 spans 12 residues. Germline assignment: CDR1 LNHDA and CDR2 SQIVND (reference sequence). Trimming shortened V by 3 bases and J by 7 bases, and 9 bases separated the two germline ends. In nucleotides, the CDR3 is TGTGCCAGTAGTATTAATCTGTTTGAAGCTTTCTTT. Protein product: CASSINLFEAFF.

As DNA, the CDR3 is TGTGCCAGCAGTTACCACGGACAGCAAGAGCAGTACTTC. The encoded protein is CASSYHGQQEQYF. This chain uses TRBV27 with TRBJ2-7, with TRBD1 as a possible D gene (6 bases). Trimming shortened V by 4 bases and J by 7 bases, and 14 bases separated the two germline ends. CDR1 is MNHEY and CDR2 is SMNVEV in the germline V gene (reference sequence). The CDR3 extends over 13 amino acids.

This chain connects TRBV2 to TRBJ1-5; 7 bases line up with TRBD1. The CDR3 contains 13 residues. Losses at the gene ends were 11 bases for V and 1 base for J; bases not matched to a gene: 5. Germline-derived CDR1 and CDR2 are SNHLY and FYNNEI. The CDR3 spells CAGTGESNQPQHF. The CDR3 region has the DNA TGTGCCGGTACAGGGGAGAGCAATCAGCCCCAGCATTTT. The whole variable domain, filled in from reference TRBV2 and TRBJ1-5, reads EPEVTQTPSHQVTQMGQEVILRCVPISNHLYFYWYRQILGQKVEFLVSFYNNEISEKSEIFDDQFSVERPDGSNFTLKIRSTKLEDSAMYFCAGTGESNQPQHFGDGTRLSIL.

The chain links TRBV27 to TRBJ1-5; perhaps TRBD1 as D (5 bases). Trimming cost V 3 bases and J 2 bases, with 11 bases left between them. This CDR3 has 15 residues. Germline V gene data show CDR1 as MNHEY and CDR2 as SMNVEV (reference sequence). CDR3 nucleotide sequence: TGTGCCAGCAGTTTCCAGGGAGTAGGCAATCAGCCCCAGCATTTT. As protein: CASSFQGVGNQPQHF.

The chain combines TRBV2 with TRBJ1-1; maybe TRBD1 (5 bases). This CDR3 has 13 residues. Germline V lookup: CDR1 SNHLY, CDR2 FYNNEI. The V end lost 6 bases, the J end lost 0 bases, and 8 bases lay between the germline ends. The CDR3 reads CASRGPMNTEAFF. The CDR3 DNA sequence: TGTGCCAGCAGGGGGCCAATGAACACTGAAGCTTTCTTT.

This chain joins TRBV5-6 and TRBJ2-2; D unresolved. The CDR3 contains 14 residues. Germline-derived CDR1 and CDR2 are SGHDT and YYEEEE. V was shortened by 2 bases and J by 1 base, with 6 bases between the two germline ends. The CDR3 loop reads CASSLTVNTGELFF. CDR3 in DNA: TGTGCCAGCAGCTTAACAGTGAACACCGGGGAGCTGTTTTTT.

The J gene is TRBJ2-7, the V gene TRBV28, with TRBD2 as a possible D gene (6 bases). From germline, CDR1 is MDHEN and CDR2 SYDVKM. Trimming cost V 6 bases and J 6 bases, with 21 bases left between them. The CDR3 has 15 residues. CDR3 protein: CASRLSGGFAAEQYF. CDR3 DNA sequence: TGTGCCAGCAGGTTGTCCGGGGGTTTCGCAGCCGAGCAGTACTTC.

This chain uses TRBV9 with TRBJ2-1; TRBD2 aligns across 8 bases. This CDR3 comprises 15 residues. CDR1 is SGDLS, CDR2 YYNGEE, per germline. V lost 3 bases and J lost 3; bases outside the gene matches: 5. CDR3 loop: CASSALAGSYNEQFF. CDR3 sequence (DNA): TGTGCCAGCAGCGCTTTAGCGGGGAGCTACAATGAGCAGTTCTTC.

The rearrangement joins TRBV19 to TRBJ2-1; D is ambiguous. This CDR3 is 12 amino acids long. Germline assignment: CDR1 LNHDA and CDR2 SQIVND (reference sequence). V was trimmed by 1 base and J by 6 bases, leaving 4 bases between them. The CDR3 DNA is TGTGCCAGTAGTATAGTCAGCAATGAGCAGTTCTTC. It codes for CASSIVSNEQFF.

The CDR3 bases are TGTGCCAGCAGCCAAGAAGAGCAGGTAGCGGGCACAGATACGCAGTATTTT. It yields the protein CASSQEEQVAGTDTQYF. This chain uses TRBV4-2 with TRBJ2-3; possible D gene TRBD2, 6 bases. Per the germline V gene, CDR1 is LGHNA and CDR2 is YNFKEQ. The CDR3 has 17 residues. Deletions cut 0 bases from V and 1 base from J, with 14 bases between.

The sample holds one count of this clone. V gene TRBV4-2 combines with J gene TRBJ2-7; D is uncertain. Trimming removed 0 bases at V and 0 bases at J, with 12 bases between. The CDR3 is 16 amino acids. Germline V gene lookup returns CDR1 LGHNA and CDR2 YNFKEQ. CDR3 loop: CASSQDLASSSYEQYF. In nucleotides, the CDR3 is TGTGCCAGCAGCCAAGATTTAGCCTCTAGCTCCTACGAGCAGTACTTC.

This chain joins TRBV14 and TRBJ2-1; D might be TRBD1 (5 bases). V was cut by 3 bases and J by 4 bases, with 7 bases left in between. The CDR3 covers 13 residues. Per germline, CDR1 SGHDN and CDR2 FVKESK. The CDR3 DNA reads TGTGCCAGCAGCCAGGGGCCGTACAATGAGCAGTTCTTC. Translated, it gives CASSQGPYNEQFF.

J is TRBJ1-1 and V is TRBV28, with D perhaps TRBD1 (5 bases). From germline, CDR1 is MDHEN and CDR2 SYDVKM. V lost 5 bases, J lost 2 bases, and 15 bases lay in between. This CDR3 comprises 15 residues. The CDR3, as DNA: TGTGCCAGCAGTGGAGTGGGGGTTCTCAACACTGAAGCTTTCTTT. Its translation: CASSGVGVLNTEAFF.

V usage is TRBV2 and J usage is TRBJ2-5; 11 bases agree with TRBD2. This CDR3 has 15 amino acids. Per germline, CDR1 SNHLY and CDR2 FYNNEI. V dropped 10 bases and J dropped 4; count of bases not matched to a gene: 11. This CDR3 reads CANTLTSGVGETQYF. As DNA, the CDR3 is TGTGCCAACACACTGACTAGCGGGGTGGGAGAGACCCAGTACTTC.

The chain combines TRBV27 with TRBJ2-7; D gene unclear. V was shortened by 3 bases and J by 2 bases, with 8 bases between the two germline ends. The CDR3 totals 13 residues. Germline CDR1 is MNHEY and CDR2 is SMNVEV (reference sequence). This chain's CDR3 is CASSLAATYEQYF. The DNA for the CDR3 is TGTGCCAGCAGTTTGGCCGCTACCTACGAGCAGTACTTC.

The chain has TRBV27 and TRBJ2-3; 8 bases are shared with TRBD2. Per germline, CDR1 MNHEY and CDR2 SMNVEV (reference sequence). The trim removed 7 bases at V and 4 bases at J, leaving 10 bases unmatched. This CDR3 contains 15 residues. The DNA of the CDR3 is TGTGCCAGCAATCTCGGGGGGGCTGTGGCAGATACGCAGTATTTT. Translating gives CASNLGGAVADTQYF.

The chain is built from TRBV27 and TRBJ1-5, with D possibly TRBD1 on 6 matching bases. Germline V gene lookup returns CDR1 MNHEY and CDR2 SMNVEV (reference sequence). V was shortened by 5 bases and J by 3 bases, with 11 bases between the two germline ends. CDR3 length: 14 residues. The CDR3 bases are TGTGCCAGCAGTATGGACAGATTCAATCAGCCCCAGCATTTT. Its protein product is CASSMDRFNQPQHF.

J is TRBJ1-1 and V is TRBV2; D is ambiguous. V dropped 9 bases and J dropped 4 bases, with 6 bases sitting between them. CDR1 is SNHLY, CDR2 FYNNEI, per germline. The CDR3 loop spans 10 amino acids. CDR3 region: CARLITEAFF. DNA for the CDR3: TGTGCCAGGTTGATCACTGAAGCTTTCTTT. The complete variable domain, with remaining parts taken from reference TRBV2 and TRBJ1-1, reads EPEVTQTPSHQVTQMGQEVILRCVPISNHLYFYWYRQILGQKVEFLVSFYNNEISEKSEIFDDQFSVERPDGSNFTLKIRSTKLEDSAMYFCARLITEAFFGQGTRLTVV.

The J gene is TRBJ2-3, the V gene TRBV27; 9 positions agree with TRBD1. J gave up 2 bases and V 2 bases, and 11 bases lay outside the gene matches. The CDR3 loop spans 18 amino acids. The germline V gene has CDR1 MNHEY and CDR2 SMNVEV (reference sequence). CDR3 DNA sequence: TGTGCCAGCAGTTTAGCAATTCCGGGACAGGGCTTCACAGATACGCAGTATTTT. It is translated as CASSLAIPGQGFTDTQYF.

This clone was counted a single time. This chain uses TRBV2 with TRBJ1-3; D is ambiguous. Looked up from germline, CDR1 is SNHLY and CDR2 is FYNNEI. The germline V and J ends were trimmed by 7 bases and 1 base, with 11 bases remaining between them. The CDR3 runs to 14 residues. In DNA, the CDR3 is TGTGCCAGCATCGACCAGATGTCTGGAAACACCATATATTTT. It translates to CASIDQMSGNTIYF.

The sample holds one count of this clone. This chain uses TRBV11-2 with TRBJ2-1; D may be TRBD2 (5 bases). This CDR3 is built from 16 residues. V was shortened by 1 base and J by 7 bases, with 17 bases between the two germline ends. Germline values: CDR1 SGHAT, CDR2 FQNNGV. The CDR3 here is CASSLVYGLRWNEQFF. As DNA, the CDR3 is TGTGCCAGCAGCTTAGTCTACGGACTTCGTTGGAATGAGCAGTTCTTC.

The V and J genes are TRBV2 and TRBJ2-7; the D is unclear. The CDR3 spans 13 residues. The germline V gene encodes CDR1 SNHLY and CDR2 FYNNEI. Trimming took 2 bases from V and 5 from J, leaving 10 bases between them. The chain's CDR3 is CASSENPGDEQYF. The CDR3 region has the DNA TGTGCCAGCAGTGAAAACCCCGGTGACGAGCAGTACTTC.

The chain employs TRBV7-9 and TRBJ1-5; 9 bases fit TRBD1. The CDR3 spans 14 residues. CDR1 SEHNR and CDR2 FQNEAQ come from the germline V gene (reference sequence). With V trimmed by 1 base and J by 5 bases, 0 bases remained unmatched. CDR3 protein: CASSLGQGDQPQHF. The DNA of the CDR3 is TGTGCCAGCAGCTTAGGACAGGGGGATCAGCCCCAGCATTTT. Based on the CDR3 plus reference TRBV7-9 and TRBJ1-5, the full variable domain is DTGVSQNPRHKITKRGQNVTFRCDPISEHNRLYWYRQTLGQGPEFLTYFQNEAQLEKSRLLSDRFSAERPKGSFSTLEIQRTEQGDSAMYLCASSLGQGDQPQHFGDGTRLSIL.

The rearrangement links TRBV19 to TRBJ2-7; 9 nucleotides agree with TRBD1. CDR3 length equals 15 residues. V was pared by 3 bases and J by 6 bases, with 9 bases of the junction left unmatched. From germline, CDR1 is LNHDA and CDR2 SQIVND (reference sequence). Here the CDR3 DNA reads TGTGCCAGTAGTATTACCGGGACAGGGTTGTCCGAGCAGTACTTC. This gives the protein CASSITGTGLSEQYF. Full variable domain (missing parts from reference TRBV19 and TRBJ2-7): DGGITQSPKYLFRKEGQNVTLSCEQNLNHDAMYWYRQDPGQGLRLIYYSQIVNDFQKGDIAEGYSVSREKKESFPLTVTSAQKNPTAFYLCASSITGTGLSEQYFGPGTRLTVT.